Each of the 24 T cell receptor beta chains below was sequenced from the same sample in a study of blood T cell repertoires in COVID-19. TCRdb's table, derived via immunoSEQ multiplex PCR, lists solely in-frame clones and lacks some. This sample yields over 60,000 clones, of which 89% are seen a single time; approximately 8.9% belongs to the top ten. Sequencing was performed on peripheral blood. The receptors originated from a man aged 80 or over with acute or convalescent COVID-19.

The V gene is TRBV28, the J gene TRBJ2-3, with D unclear. This CDR3 is built from 11 residues. Germline V gene data show CDR1 as MDHEN and CDR2 as SYDVKM. The DNA of the CDR3 is TGTGGAACTCCTAGCACAGATACGCAGTATTTT. Residues: CGTPSTDTQYF.

The gene calls are TRBV7-9 and TRBJ1-1; 8 nucleotides align to TRBD1. CDR1 SEHNR and CDR2 FQNEAQ come from the germline V gene (reference sequence). The CDR3 consists of 15 residues. V was pared by 5 bases and J by 6 bases, with 11 bases of the junction left unmatched. The CDR3 bases are TGTGCCAGCAGCCAAACAGGGGGTGGGGTGGCTGAAGCTTTCTTT. This translates into CASSQTGGGVAEAFF.

This chain uses TRBV11-2 with TRBJ2-1, with D perhaps matching TRBD1 (6 bases). Germline V CDR1 and CDR2: SGHAT, FQNNGV. Deletions cut 5 bases from V and 7 bases from J, with 18 bases between. The CDR3 contains 15 residues. The chain's CDR3 is CASSGGAATGNEQFF. For the CDR3, the DNA is TGTGCCAGCAGCGGGGGCGCGGCCACGGGGAATGAGCAGTTCTTC.

The chain has TRBV6-1 and TRBJ2-7; the D is unclear. V lost 8 bases and J lost 0, with 14 bases in between. From germline, CDR1 is MNHNS and CDR2 SASEGT. This CDR3 contains 14 residues. CDR3: CASAQVMPSYEQYF. CDR3 sequence (DNA): TGTGCCAGCGCTCAGGTCATGCCCTCCTACGAGCAGTACTTC.

The chain employs TRBV27 and TRBJ2-7, with 7 bases matching TRBD1. The CDR3 is made up of 15 amino acids. J gave up 3 bases and V 3 bases, and 8 bases lay outside the gene matches. Germline CDR1 MNHEY, CDR2 SMNVEV (reference sequence). The CDR3 nucleotides read TGTGCCAGCAGTTTCCGAGGGGGACAGAACTACGAGCAGTACTTC. Amino acid sequence: CASSFRGGQNYEQYF.

The V call is TRBV5-1, the J call TRBJ1-5; no definite D call. V was trimmed by 4 bases and J by 1 base, leaving 15 bases between them. The CDR3 covers 16 residues. Germline V gene sequence: CDR1 SGHRS, CDR2 YFSETQ. The CDR3 DNA is TGCGCCAGCAGCCGAAATGTTTGGCAAAGCAATCAGCCCCAGCATTTT. This gives the protein CASSRNVWQSNQPQHF.

This clone showed up just once. The chain has TRBV7-9 and TRBJ1-3; the D is unclear. Trimming left V 6 bases short and J 0 bases short, with 21 bases between. Germline values: CDR1 SEHNR, CDR2 FQNEAQ (reference sequence). CDR3 length: 18 residues. The DNA for the CDR3 is TGTGCCAGCAGGCAGACGACCACAAAGGAGAACTCTGGAAACACCATATATTTT. Translated, it gives CASRQTTTKENSGNTIYF.

J is TRBJ1-2 and V is TRBV5-5, with 7 bases matching TRBD1. The V gene end was trimmed by 4 bases and the J gene end by 2 bases; junction bases not matched to a gene: 5. The CDR3 is 14 amino acids. CDR1 and CDR2 from the germline V gene are SGHKS and YYEKEE (reference sequence). CDR3 nucleotides: TGTGCCAGCAGCCAGCCGGGACAGAACTATGGCTACACCTTC. Translation gives CASSQPGQNYGYTF.

The chain combines TRBV5-1 with TRBJ1-4; TRBD1 is a possible D gene (5 bases). Deletions cut 4 bases from V and 10 bases from J, with 17 bases between. This CDR3 has 14 residues. CDR1 and CDR2 from the germline V gene are SGHRS and YFSETQ. CDR3 protein: CASSIGKDGGKLFF. In DNA, the CDR3 is TGCGCCAGCAGCATAGGGAAGGACGGGGGAAAACTGTTTTTT.

The chain recombines TRBV2 with TRBJ1-4; D is possibly TRBD1 (5 bases). The germline V gene encodes CDR1 SNHLY and CDR2 FYNNEI. The V and J ends lost 6 bases and 10 bases respectively, with 18 bases between them. CDR3 length: 14 amino acids. The CDR3 DNA is TGTGCCAGCAGGCCGGGGGTCTTATGGGGAAAACTGTTTTTT. It codes for CASRPGVLWGKLFF.

The chain's CDR3 is CSVGGGTHYGYTF. CDR3 coding DNA: TGCAGCGTTGGTGGAGGAACCCACTATGGCTACACCTTC. V gene TRBV29-1 combines with J gene TRBJ1-2; D not certain. V dropped 4 bases and J dropped 3 bases, with 12 bases sitting between them. Germline CDR1 and CDR2: SQVTM and ANQGSEA. The CDR3 has 13 amino acids. Together with reference TRBV29-1 and TRBJ1-2, the CDR3 gives the full variable domain: SAVISQKPSRDICQRGTSLTIQCQVDSQVTMMFWYRQQPGQSLTLIATANQGSEATYESGFVIDKFPISRPNLTFSTLTVSNMSPEDSSIYLCSVGGGTHYGYTFGSGTRLTVV.

The chain is built from TRBV6-5 and TRBJ1-1; D might be TRBD1 (6 bases). The V end was cut by 7 bases, the J end by 3 bases, with 9 bases between. From germline, CDR1 is MNHEY and CDR2 SVGAGI. The CDR3 spans 12 residues. CDR3 region: CASTGVDTEAFF. CDR3 coding DNA: TGTGCCAGCACAGGGGTAGACACTGAAGCTTTCTTT.

V is TRBV5-1 and J is TRBJ2-1, with TRBD1 identical over 10 bases. CDR1 is SGHRS and CDR2 is YFSETQ in the germline V gene. The CDR3 is made up of 14 amino acids. Trimming cost V 4 bases and J 6 bases; bases outside gene matches: 4. CDR3 amino acids: CASSRTGGTNEQFF. CDR3 in DNA: TGCGCCAGCAGCCGGACAGGGGGGACCAATGAGCAGTTCTTC.

This chain connects TRBV30 to TRBJ2-7, with 9 bases aligning to TRBD1. The CDR3 contains 17 residues. The V and J ends lost 3 bases and 2 bases, in that order; junction bases with no gene match: 14. CDR1 is GTSNPN, CDR2 SVGIG, per germline (reference sequence). DNA for the CDR3: TGTGCCTGGAGCGACAGGGGGGGTAGGATCAGCGCCTACGAGCAGTACTTC. It encodes CAWSDRGGRISAYEQYF.

The chain recombines TRBV18 with TRBJ1-3; a possible D gene is TRBD1 (6 bases). This CDR3 spans 16 amino acids. Trimming removed 3 bases from V and 1 base from J, with 13 bases in between. Per germline, CDR1 KGHSH and CDR2 LQKENI. CDR3 in amino acids: CASSPQTRGSGNTIYF. Here the CDR3 DNA reads TGTGCCAGCTCACCTCAAACCAGGGGTTCTGGAAACACCATATATTTT.

The chain joins TRBV18 to TRBJ2-3, with 9 bases matching TRBD2. Looked up from germline, CDR1 is KGHSH and CDR2 is LQKENI. V was clipped by 0 bases and J by 2 bases; unmatched bases: 3. The CDR3 runs 16 residues. CDR3 DNA: TGTGCCAGCTCACCACCAACTAGCGGGTACACAGATACGCAGTATTTT. Translated, it gives CASSPPTSGYTDTQYF.

The rearrangement links TRBV9 to TRBJ2-3; D might be TRBD1 (5 bases). The length of the CDR3 is 15 residues. Germline values: CDR1 SGDLS, CDR2 YYNGEE. V was cut by 2 bases and J by 0 bases, with 10 bases left in between. DNA for the CDR3: TGTGCCAGCAGCGTTGGATGGACAAGCACAGATACGCAGTATTTT. It translates to CASSVGWTSTDTQYF.

The chain combines TRBV5-1 with TRBJ2-7; 8 bases line up with TRBD2. Germline V gene sequence: CDR1 SGHRS, CDR2 YFSETQ. The trim removed 4 bases at V and 5 bases at J, leaving 11 bases unmatched. This CDR3 comprises 15 residues. The DNA of the CDR3 is TGCGCCAGCAGCCCCTCGGCCAGCGGGAGAGACGAGCAGTACTTC. Protein product: CASSPSASGRDEQYF.

The rearrangement uses TRBV18 and TRBJ1-1; D call uncertain. Per the germline V gene, CDR1 is KGHSH and CDR2 is LQKENI. The V end lost 4 bases, the J end lost 1 base, and 7 bases lay between the germline ends. The CDR3 length is 13 residues. The CDR3 DNA reads as TGTGCCAGCTCACGAGATGCGAACACTGAAGCTTTCTTT. This codes for CASSRDANTEAFF.

V usage is TRBV9 and J usage is TRBJ2-2; 9 nucleotides agree with TRBD2. The CDR3 runs to 16 residues. V was clipped by 0 bases and J by 7 bases; unmatched bases: 7. Germline CDR1 is SGDLS and CDR2 is YYNGEE. The CDR3 is CASSVGGTSSNGELFF. The DNA for the CDR3 is TGTGCCAGCAGCGTAGGGGGGACTAGCTCGAACGGGGAGCTGTTTTTT.

The rearrangement links TRBV2 to TRBJ1-2, with a tentative D call TRBD1 (5 bases). Trimming left V 6 bases short and J 0 bases short, with 17 bases between. Germline V gene lookup returns CDR1 SNHLY and CDR2 FYNNEI. The CDR3 spans 16 residues. CDR3 amino acids: CASRFPGLGPNYGYTF. The CDR3 DNA reads TGTGCCAGCAGGTTTCCGGGACTTGGACCTAACTATGGCTACACCTTC.

The genes are TRBV3-1 (or the pseudogene TRBV3-2) and TRBJ1-2; the D gene is possibly TRBD1 (6 bases). Deletions cut 5 bases from V and 2 bases from J, with 12 bases between. The CDR3 has 14 residues. CDR1 is LGHDT, CDR2 YNNKEL, per germline (reference sequence). In DNA form, the CDR3 reads TGTGCCAGCAGCGTTCAGGGGTACAACTATGGCTACACCTTC. Translating gives CASSVQGYNYGYTF.

The chain uses TRBV18 and TRBJ1-1; 7 bases map to TRBD1. Trimming cost V 6 bases and J 1 base; bases outside gene matches: 11. CDR3 length: 16 residues. Germline assignment: CDR1 KGHSH and CDR2 LQKENI. The CDR3 region has the DNA TGTGCCAGCTCCCAAGGACCCGGGACAGCGAACACTGAAGCTTTCTTT. This encodes CASSQGPGTANTEAFF.

The chain employs TRBV6-6 and TRBJ1-6; D unresolved. The CDR3 has 16 amino acids. Germline V gives CDR1 MNHNY, CDR2 SVGAGI (reference sequence). Between the trimmed V and J ends, which lost 3 bases and 6 bases, there was a span of 15 bases. CDR3 in DNA: TGTGCCAGCAGTTATGGCGGGGAGGTTGGTAATTCACCCCTCCACTTT. Protein sequence: CASSYGGEVGNSPLHF.